This T cell receptor beta chain is drawn from a study of CD8+CD57+ T cells in acquired aplastic anemia. In the study overall: Sorting CD4+ and CD8+ cells gave DNA averaging approximately 3 ug.

This clonotype was observed many times. TCR beta VDJ combinations and CDR3 sequences were profiled from genomic DNA. A single record per CDR3 protein comes from TCRdb applying MiXCR to the reads. Of tens of thousands of distinct CDR3 sequences detected, about three quarters appear once; the ten largest clones hold roughly 80%. This CDR3 has 13 amino acids. V gave up 1 base and J gave up 7 bases, with 8 bases separating them. The V gene's germline CDR1 is SGHVS and CDR2 FNYEAQ. Before being chosen for sequencing, patients had shown CD8+CD57+ cell expansion by flow cytometry. In all patients, the disease was severe acquired aplastic anemia.

The sequence derives from a human donor with aplastic anemia. The chain couples TRBV7-6 to TRBJ2-1; no firm D call. Sequenced: sorted CD4+, CD8+, or CD8+CD57+ T cells (not recorded which) from PBMCs. For the CDR3, the DNA is TGTGCCAGCAGCTTAGACTCGTATAATGAGCAGTTCTTC. It specifies CASSLDSYNEQFF. The whole variable domain, filled in from reference TRBV7-6 and TRBJ2-1, reads GAGVSQSPRYKVTKRGQDVALRCDPISGHVSLYWYRQALGQGPEFLTYFNYEAQQDKSGLPNDRFSAERPEGSISTLTIQRTEQRDSAMYRCASSLDSYNEQFFGPGTRLTVL.